This TCR beta chain was recovered during a study of metastatic and nonmetastatic thyroid tumors. Study-wide context: Where malignant and benign thyroid patients were concerned, repertoires were compared across blood and tumor or nodule tissue. Study-level points and caveats: The reported finding was significantly higher TCR beta diversity in malignant thyroid tumors relative to benign nodules, in blood and tumor.

In the study's own analysis: Researchers built a distant-metastasis classifier for papillary thyroid cancer that drew on CDR3 differences across clinicopathological groups. TCRdb re-called clones via MiXCR from the PCR reads. None of the V and J calls come from the authors' own analysis; TCRdb made them. Of 6,000 to 8,500 clones in the sample, 3.3% are singletons; the top ten hold 16%. There were no patients who had received any treatment before thyroid surgery. The ends lost 8 bases at V and 7 bases at J; junction bases unmatched: 4. The CDR3 has 12 amino acids. Germline assignment: CDR1 MNHEY and CDR2 SMNVEV (reference sequence). In its sample, this clone ranks as medium-sized. Its antigen is as yet unknown. Other nucleotide sequences in the sample specify the same CDR3.

The receptor comes from a female donor with papillary thyroid cancer or a benign thyroid nodule (not recorded which). Some clones in this sample may be carry-over from other donors' samples. The specimen sequenced was tumor tissue. The chain links TRBV27 to TRBJ1-2; TRBD1 matches 10 bases. CDR3 sequence: CASRRQGAGYTF. The CDR3, as DNA: TGTGCCAGCCGAAGACAGGGGGCTGGCTACACCTTC.